Below, one TCR beta chain is given with its context. It has no known antigen specificity. Base quality data are lacking; no much larger clone is found one base away. The library was generated by the immunoSEQ multiplex PCR assay. A mixture of 60 forward primers for TCR Vbeta segments and 13 reverse primers for TCR Jbeta segments was used in the multiplex PCR. The CDR3 region of rearranged TCR beta genes was amplified from genomic DNA with a multiplex PCR assay. On the Illumina HiSeq System, the amplified TCR beta libraries were sequenced as 87-base-pair reads. The published analysis was carried out like this. A later analysis tallied 70 million to 100 million unique TCR beta chains across the 660 or so repertoires, and 10 million to 11 million of those chains were shared by two or more donors. A nearest-neighbor algorithm error-corrected the raw reads and collapsed the reads into unique sequences, merging closely related sequences to remove PCR and sequencing errors. To assign V, D and J gene segments, CDR3 sequences were aligned to IMGT reference sequences. For a sequence to be retained, at least a six-nucleotide match to both a V gene segment and a J gene segment was required. A rearrangement counted as productive if the CDR3 had no stop codons and remained in frame with V and J, and every other rearrangement counted as non-productive. Following IMGT convention, CDR3 was defined as the stretch from the second conserved V-encoded cysteine up to the conserved J-encoded phenylalanine. The earlier analysis of about 610 of the donors excluded any sequence lacking an unambiguous match to a single V gene segment. In an earlier analysis of almost 600 of the donors, a V segment was called functional when productive rearrangements were above 56.7%, and segregating when the standard deviation between donors exceeded 5%. A statistical classification framework was built for diagnosing cytomegalovirus status from the catalog of TCR beta chain sequences. V and J gene assignment, in a later analysis, came from comparing TCR nucleotide sequences with IMGT/GENE-DB human TR gene sequences. In a later analysis, CDR3 sequences and most-parsimonious VDJ recombination scenarios were assigned using the TCRdist pipeline. A later analysis defined each TCR beta chain by its CDR3 amino acid sequence plus V-gene family, and excluded reads lacking a unique V-gene family. As a way to deal with suspected cross-contamination and a sequencing artifact, a later analysis dropped more than 500 nucleotide sequences that were highly shared and had low generation probability. In a later analysis, a clonal expansion index was calculated for each public chain from normalized within-repertoire ranks of inferred template counts. In a later analysis, generation probabilities were computed using a VDJ recombination model fitted to out-of-frame rearrangements, and the results were checked against IGoR. In a later analysis, TCR-TCR, TCR-HLA and TCR-CMV co-occurrence was scored with hypergeometric tests, and a repertoire-size bias correction was applied to TCR pairs. To estimate false discovery rates, a later analysis permuted the HLA or CMV assignments 20 times. In a later analysis, co-occurring TCRs were grouped using DBSCAN, with TCRdist sequence similarity added in when clustering inside HLA-allele-positive subsets. Co-occurrence clustering excluded repertoires with fewer than 30,000 or more than 120,000 public chains, plus five with anomalous nucleotide sharing. Sourced from immuneACCESS, this table was stored by TCRdb with only in-frame sequences that have V and J called. A share of the clones is absent; for the studies checked, an unresolved V gene accounts for under half, and the remainder has no known explanation. V, J and clone size are taken as reported in that table, and D and trimming were inferred from the DNA itself. This sample holds roughly 180,000 clones; 82% were observed only once. The top ten constitute roughly 1.5% of the sample.

The data are from a study of cytomegalovirus exposure and HLA in healthy donors (TCRdb year 2017). Regarding the complete study: An earlier analysis of 587 of the donors reported around 280 Gb of sequence data and 100 million to 120 million unique TCR beta sequences obtained from about 179 million T cells. A later genetic analysis used genome-wide SNP genotypes for about 65% of the roughly 670 donors, treating that subset as a discovery cohort. The study was designed to test whether signatures of past pathogen exposure could be identified by cataloging public T cell receptors. Four or five DR-DQ haplotypes were handled as single units for association and clustering because linkage in the cohort was strong. Along with the roughly 670-subject first cohort, a separate validation cohort of about 110 different subjects was used. The study combined high-throughput TCR immunosequencing, statistical association of individual TCRs with disease status, and machine learning to predict cytomegalovirus infection status. Across about 380 genotyped donors of the cohort, an average of about 250,000 unique TCR beta nucleotide sequences per donor were sequenced, and roughly a sixth of those sequences were non-productive. The study profiled the T cell repertoires of about 640 subjects by immunosequencing and related them to cytomegalovirus serostatus. Rather than drawing on any new phenotypic data, the later analysis identified candidate immune exposures from TCR beta sequences and the way those sequences occurred across donors. An early release covering over 500 HLA-typed donors comprised approximately 290 gigabases of sequencing data and tens of millions of unique TCR sequences. To decide whether each TCR beta V gene segment behaved as functional or pseudogenic, an earlier analysis of several hundred of the donors relied on high-throughput TCR beta sequencing. HLA typing covered class I and class II loci at four-digit resolution. Every discovery cohort repertoire had been produced on one sequencing platform. In a later analysis, previously published TCR beta repertoires from 666 donors were re-analyzed and high-resolution HLA genotyping was added so that TCR occurrence patterns could be studied. Typing coverage varied by locus: roughly 620-640 donors for A, B, C, DRB1 and DQB1; 522 for DQA1; around 570 for DPA1; approximately 450 for DPB1. Of the approximately 370 genotyped donors, over 80% were placed in the genetic ancestry cluster associated with self-reported Caucasian donors. Donor age, sex, ethnicity and CMV serostatus were collected together with the repertoire data.

General study outcomes and caveats: Immune exposure information for the cohort was limited to CMV serostatus. In a later analysis, HLA-associated TCR beta chains were found to be more clonally expanded and to have lower generation probabilities than equally common non-associated chains. Strong co-occurrence of HLA alleles, especially DR and DQ, made assigning TCR associations to individual alleles difficult. The classifier was reported to diagnose cytomegalovirus status with high specificity and sensitivity in both the original cohort and the validation cohort. A few of the identified cytomegalovirus-associated TCR beta chains were confirmed in vitro to be specific for cytomegalovirus antigens. In the study, around 160 TCR beta chains were listed as associated with cytomegalovirus. V-gene and J-gene trimming of TCR beta chains was associated with a missense DCLRE1C variant in a later genetic analysis, and the association was replicated in an independent cohort. A group of highly shared sequence variants was considered likely to be a technical artifact of the sequencing pipeline. HLA typing was unavailable for some donors at each locus, so association tests used only the typed subset. Specific HLA alleles were associated with 15,000 to 20,000 TCR beta sequences at a false discovery rate of 0.05 in a later analysis. Roughly uniform sequencing depth across donors was assumed in presence/absence analyses, although this assumption may not hold. Compared with the roughly 700-donor mean, donors in an Asian-associated ancestry cluster had fewer N-insertions in productive TCRs, according to a later genetic analysis. Some IMGT-functional V segments, including TRBV6-2 and TRBV6-3, could not be told apart with the 87-base-pair reads, so those segments were excluded. In a later analysis, TCR association rates were found to vary across HLA loci, with the most associated TCRs seen for DRB1 alleles and the fewest for HLA-C alleles. This cohort had only TCR beta chains sequenced, and the lack of alpha or paired-chain data limited which features could be detected. Because counts were too low, roughly 16 rarely observed V segments, including chromosome 9 orphons, were excluded from the earlier analysis of around 640 of the donors. In a later analysis, several top co-occurrence clusters were reported to appear linked to parvovirus B19, influenza, CMV and Epstein-Barr virus. In a later analysis, most CMV-associated TCR beta chains were found to appear HLA-restricted, with HLA associations seemingly driven largely by CMV exposure. In an earlier analysis of more than 500 of the donors, most TCR beta V segments appeared in productive rearrangements about 90% or about 30% of the time, broadly matching IMGT annotations. Most TCR sequences were seen in very few donors, while some public TCRs were found in many individuals. It was suggested by the authors that the approach could potentially be generalized to other disease states and immunological phenotypes. A further reported finding was that TCR beta sequences accurately predicted the HLA-A and HLA-B alleles for most subjects in the first cohort. Correlated functional status among segregating V segments might reflect linkage disequilibrium, but an unknown experimental factor could not be ruled out.

In total, just over 650 healthy bone marrow donors made up the cohort. All cohort members were sampled while nominally healthy, although unrecorded immune exposures were likely present. The donor was CMV seronegative and was included in the group of under 450 seronegative cohort members. A peripheral blood sample was collected from each donor, and TCR beta sequencing was performed on peripheral blood mononuclear cells. The Qiagen DNeasy Blood Extraction Kit was used to extract genomic DNA from the blood cell samples. CDR3 length: 14 amino acids, cysteine to phenylalanine. Only CDR3 DNA is held: 42 bases, read in frame from base 1. As encoded in the germline V gene, CDR1 is SGHDT while CDR2 is YYEEEE. Compared with germline, V lacks 4 bases and J lacks 1 base; bases without a gene match: 3.

This receptor chain uses TRBV5-6 and TRBJ2-3; TRBD2 agrees with 7 junctional bases. Sample: PBMCs. This clonotype was obtained from a male donor in good health and CMV-seronegative. The DNA sequence reads TGTGCCAGCAGCCCTGGGGGGGGCACAGATACGCAGTATTTT. This translates into CASSPGGGTDTQYF.